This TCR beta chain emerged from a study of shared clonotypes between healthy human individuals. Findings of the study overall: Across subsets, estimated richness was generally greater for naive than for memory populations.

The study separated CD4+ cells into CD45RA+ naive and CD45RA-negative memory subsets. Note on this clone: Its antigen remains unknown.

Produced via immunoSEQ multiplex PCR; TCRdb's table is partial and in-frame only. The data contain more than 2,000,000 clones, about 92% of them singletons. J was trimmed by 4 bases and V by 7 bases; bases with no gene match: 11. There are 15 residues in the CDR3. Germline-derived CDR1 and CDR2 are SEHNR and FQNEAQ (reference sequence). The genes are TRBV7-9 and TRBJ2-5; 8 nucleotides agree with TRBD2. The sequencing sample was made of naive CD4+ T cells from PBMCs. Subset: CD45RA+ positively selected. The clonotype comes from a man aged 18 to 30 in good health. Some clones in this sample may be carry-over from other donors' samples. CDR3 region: CASNPRGGRVETQYF. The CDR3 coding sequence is TGTGCCAGCAACCCCCGGGGGGGCAGGGTAGAGACCCAGTACTTC.